This entry concerns a single T cell receptor beta chain. Controls comprised healthy donors matched for age and sex. The data were taken from a study of CD8 T cells in Susac syndrome. Random hexamers primed reverse transcription of about 0.45 to 1 ug RNA. Amplification of TCR beta CDR3 spanned 54 Vbeta and 13 Jbeta via immunoSEQ multiplex PCR. TCRdb itself ran the immunoSEQ multiplex PCR reads through MiXCR, one entry per CDR3 protein. The sample lists 150,000 or so distinct CDR3 sequences; just under 95% were seen once. The J segment lost 4 bases and the V segment lost 2 bases, leaving 8 bases of the junction unmatched. The germline CDR1 and CDR2 sequences are SGHNT and YYREEE (reference sequence). The CDR3 is 16 amino acids.

Sequencing used CD4+ T cells from PBMCs. This sequence originates from a human donor in good health. The chain couples TRBV5-4 to TRBJ2-2, with 7 bases lining up with TRBD2. The chain's CDR3 is CASSLVGGVGTGELFF. CDR3 sequence (DNA): TGTGCCAGCAGCTTAGTGGGAGGGGTTGGCACCGGGGAGCTGTTTTTT.